The clone carrying this T cell receptor (beta chain) was observed a handful of times. What it recognizes is unknown. TCRdb processed the reads anew with MiXCR; each CDR3 protein has one entry. This table has some 200,000 distinct CDR3 sequences, 38% appearing once. Germline V gene sequence: CDR1 SEHNR, CDR2 FQNEAQ (reference sequence). CDR3 length equals 17 residues. V was cut by 2 bases and J by 4 bases, with 18 bases left in between. The sample comes from a study of T cell repertoires in cytomegalovirus infection. Study-wide points: HLA-C-restricted TCR beta clonotypes specific for CMV led the ex vivo response. CMV carriers having the relevant HLA were flagged by cumulative public TCR beta family frequency.

The genes are TRBV7-9 and TRBJ2-4; D possibly uses TRBD1 or TRBD2 (5 bases each). The specimen comprised CD8+ T cells from cultured PBMCs, sampled from culture after CMV antigen stimulation. This clonotype was obtained from a human donor in good health (CMV status not recorded). Some clones in this sample may be carry-over from other donors' samples. The CDR3 loop is CASSLPLAGGEKNIQYF. Written as DNA, the CDR3 is TGTGCCAGCAGCTTACCTCTAGCTGGGGGAGAGAAAAACATTCAGTACTTC.